This T cell receptor beta chain was captured by sequencing in a study of blood T cell repertoires in COVID-19. Study background: Some COVID-19 samples were acute and others convalescent; all came from the United States, Italy and Spain. In each case, the material was cDNA or gDNA derived from T cells, B-cell-depleted T cells, or PBMCs.

Per the study methods: Reference gene primer amplification gave nucleated cell count estimates. Sequencing used immunoSEQ multiplex PCR; TCRdb keeps in-frame clones, though not all of them. The V and J calls and clone size are taken from that table; D and trimming were inferred from the DNA. The sample comprises roughly 440,000 clones, about 87% of which are singletons, and around an eighth rests with the top ten. The V and J ends lost 2 bases and 5 bases respectively, with 8 bases between them. The CDR3 is 12 residues long. The germline CDR1 and CDR2 sequences are GTSNPN and SVGIG (reference sequence). It was during active infection that Seattle patients were enrolled and then longitudinally followed.

The genes are TRBV30 and TRBJ2-3; D might be TRBD2 (6 bases). Sequenced: peripheral blood. The sequence came from a woman aged 50 to 65 with COVID-19, enrolled during active disease. The DNA of the CDR3 is TGTGCCTGGAGTCCCGGGGGAGATACGCAGTATTTT. This gives the protein CAWSPGGDTQYF. Drawing the rest from reference TRBV30 and TRBJ2-3, the complete variable domain is SQTIHQWPATLVQPVGSPLSLECTVEGTSNPNLYWYRQAAGRGLQLLFYSVGIGQISSEVPQNLSASRPQDRQFILSSKKLLLSDSGFYLCAWSPGGDTQYFGPGTRLTVL.